The next 22 T cell receptor beta chains were all read from a single sample in a study of cytomegalovirus exposure and HLA in healthy donors. A multiplex PCR was run with 60 Vbeta primers and 13 Jbeta primers. Sequencing was performed with immunoSEQ multiplex PCR; in TCRdb, only in-frame clones are kept and a portion is missing. The sample table sets out more than 50,000 clones. The sample comprised PBMCs. The receptors were sampled from a woman aged 40 to 55 in good health and CMV-seronegative.

The chain is built from TRBV4-1 and TRBJ2-7; 8 nucleotides line up with TRBD1. The CDR3 has 14 residues. Trimming removed 7 bases from V and 3 bases from J; junction bases left unmatched: 8. Germline CDR1 reads MGHRA; CDR2 reads YSYEKL. The CDR3 nucleotides read TGCGCCAGCACCCCGACAGGGGAGGACTACGAGCAGTACTTC. Its protein is CASTPTGEDYEQYF.

The V and J genes are TRBV30 and TRBJ2-3; 16 bases map to TRBD2. The J segment lost 1 base and the V segment lost 5 bases, leaving 9 bases of the junction unmatched. The CDR3 contains 18 residues. The germline V gene encodes CDR1 GTSNPN and CDR2 SVGIG (reference sequence). The CDR3 region is CAWGTSGGDPWGTDTQYF. As DNA, the CDR3 is TGTGCCTGGGGGACTAGCGGGGGGGACCCTTGGGGCACAGATACGCAGTATTTT.

This chain connects TRBV9 to TRBJ1-3; 7 nucleotides line up with TRBD1. V was pared by 4 bases and J by 2 bases, with 6 bases of the junction left unmatched. This CDR3 has 15 amino acids. The germline V gene has CDR1 SGDLS and CDR2 YYNGEE. The CDR3 loop is CASSKGRGPGNTIYF. CDR3 nucleotide sequence: TGTGCCAGCAGCAAAGGAAGGGGGCCTGGAAACACCATATATTTT. Together with reference TRBV9 and TRBJ1-3, the CDR3 gives the full variable domain: DSGVTQTPKHLITATGQRVTLRCSPRSGDLSVYWYQQSLDQGLQFLIQYYNGEERAKGNILERFSAQQFPDLHSELNLSSLELGDSALYFCASSKGRGPGNTIYFGEGSWLTVV.

This chain connects TRBV6-5 to TRBJ1-2; TRBD1 agrees at 8 bases. The V gene end was trimmed by 8 bases and the J gene end by 4 bases; junction bases not matched to a gene: 9. This CDR3 is 14 amino acids long. CDR1 is MNHEY, CDR2 SVGAGI, per germline. CDR3 DNA: TGTGCCAGCTCCCCGGACAGGGTGGGCTATGGCTACACCTTC. The encoded protein is CASSPDRVGYGYTF.

This chain joins TRBV6-5 and TRBJ1-1, with 7 bases identical to TRBD1. Trimming at V came to 7 bases and at J to 7 bases, leaving 9 bases not matched to a gene. There are 13 residues in the CDR3. Germline loops: CDR1 MNHEY, CDR2 SVGAGI. CDR3 amino acids: CASTRQGTFEAFF. The CDR3 DNA follows: TGTGCCAGCACAAGACAGGGAACGTTTGAAGCTTTCTTT.

CDR3 amino acids: CASSRVWGTDTEAFF. DNA for the CDR3: TGTGCCAGCAGCAGGGTGTGGGGAACCGACACTGAAGCTTTCTTT. The rearrangement joins TRBV27 to TRBJ1-1; D may be TRBD1 (5 bases). V was cut by 6 bases and J by 3 bases, with 17 bases left in between. The CDR3 runs to 15 residues. CDR1 and CDR2 from the germline V gene are MNHEY and SMNVEV (reference sequence).

The CDR3 loop is CACLRGLNTEAFF. CDR3 in DNA: TGTGCCTGTCTCAGGGGCCTGAACACTGAAGCTTTCTTT. The chain recombines TRBV30 with TRBJ1-1; D may be TRBD1 (6 bases). This CDR3 is built from 13 residues. The germline V gene encodes CDR1 GTSNPN and CDR2 SVGIG (reference sequence). V was trimmed by 6 bases and J by 0 bases, leaving 11 bases between them.

This chain connects TRBV28 to TRBJ1-5; 12 bases match TRBD1. Germline trimming cut 1 base from V and 6 bases from J; bases unmatched to any gene: 7. CDR1 and CDR2 (germline): MDHEN, SYDVKM. CDR3 length: 17 amino acids. The CDR3 DNA is TGTGCCAGCAGTTTATCGCGGGACAGGGGGCCAGCTCAGCCCCAGCATTTT. It codes for CASSLSRDRGPAQPQHF. Filled out from reference TRBV28 and TRBJ1-5, the complete variable domain reads DVKVTQSSRYLVKRTGEKVFLECVQDMDHENMFWYRQDPGLGLRLIYFSYDVKMKEKGDIPEGYSVSREKKERFSLILESASTNQTSMYLCASSLSRDRGPAQPQHFGDGTRLSIL.

In DNA, the CDR3 is TGTGCCAGCCTCCCCGGGCCGGGACAGAACACCGGGGAGCTGTTTTTT. The encoded protein is CASLPGPGQNTGELFF. The gene calls are TRBV7-9 and TRBJ2-2; TRBD1 is a possible D gene (6 bases). The CDR3 totals 16 residues. The V gene lost 8 bases and the J gene lost 1 base, with 17 bases spanning the gap. Germline V gene data show CDR1 as SEHNR and CDR2 as FQNEAQ (reference sequence).

The CDR3 protein is CASRDREHTEAFF. CDR3 in DNA: TGTGCCAGTCGGGACAGGGAGCACACTGAAGCTTTCTTT. The J gene is TRBJ1-1, the V gene TRBV19; 9 bases match TRBD1. Germline V gene lookup returns CDR1 LNHDA and CDR2 SQIVND (reference sequence). After removal of 8 bases from V and 3 bases from J, the junction contained 4 bases not matched to a gene. The CDR3 length is 13 residues.

The chain couples TRBV13 to TRBJ2-2, with 9 bases that match TRBD2. The junction had 11 bases not matched to a gene; V was cut back by 7 bases and J by 8 bases. The germline CDR1 and CDR2 sequences are PRHDT and FYEKMQ (reference sequence). This CDR3 is 15 amino acids long. Here the CDR3 reads CASTIQLAGRGELFF. CDR3 in DNA: TGTGCCAGCACCATTCAACTAGCGGGCAGGGGGGAGCTGTTTTTT.

The chain is built from TRBV4-3 and TRBJ1-5; D might be TRBD1 (5 bases). Germline CDR1 and CDR2: LGHNA and YSLEER. The CDR3 is 17 amino acids. V lost 0 bases and J lost 2, with 14 bases in between. The chain's CDR3 is CASSQDVGGWRNQPQHF. CDR3 DNA sequence: TGCGCCAGCAGCCAAGATGTCGGGGGTTGGCGCAATCAGCCCCAGCATTTT.

The J gene is TRBJ2-1, the V gene TRBV28, with no clear D. Trimming left V 8 bases short and J 1 base short, with 30 bases between. The CDR3 covers 20 residues. CDR1 MDHEN and CDR2 SYDVKM come from the germline V gene. In nucleotides, the CDR3 is TGTGCCAGCCGAGGTCCTAGTGCGGTGCGGCCATACCGGTCCTACAATGAGCAGTTCTTC. The encoded protein is CASRGPSAVRPYRSYNEQFF.

This chain links TRBV4-2 with TRBJ1-2; D not resolved. The germline CDR1 and CDR2 sequences are LGHNA and YNFKEQ. This CDR3 has 15 residues. The V end was cut by 0 bases, the J end by 0 bases, with 8 bases between. In DNA, the CDR3 is TGTGCCAGCAGCCAAGACCCTACTTCTAACTATGGCTACACCTTC. Encoded protein: CASSQDPTSNYGYTF.

The rearrangement joins TRBV5-1 to TRBJ2-7; 11 bases line up with TRBD2. Looked up from germline, CDR1 is SGHRS and CDR2 is YFSETQ. The ends lost 6 bases at V and 1 base at J; junction bases unmatched: 12. The CDR3 has 17 residues. Here the CDR3 reads CASNFHPGTSGSYEQYF. The CDR3 DNA sequence: TGCGCCAGCAACTTCCATCCAGGGACTAGCGGTTCCTACGAGCAGTACTTC.

This chain connects TRBV29-1 to TRBJ2-6, with 8 bases lining up with TRBD1. The CDR3 has 15 amino acids. CDR1 is SQVTM, CDR2 ANQGSEA, per germline. V lost 4 bases to trimming and J lost 0 bases; unmatched junction nucleotides: 2. The CDR3 DNA reads TGCAGCGTTGCGGACAGGGCCTCTGGGGCCAACGTCCTGACTTTC. It translates to CSVADRASGANVLTF. The full variable domain, with the rest looked up from reference TRBV29-1 and TRBJ2-6, is SAVISQKPSRDICQRGTSLTIQCQVDSQVTMMFWYRQQPGQSLTLIATANQGSEATYESGFVIDKFPISRPNLTFSTLTVSNMSPEDSSIYLCSVADRASGANVLTFGAGSRLTVL.

V and J are TRBV5-1 and TRBJ1-4; no reliable D call. In germline, CDR1 is SGHRS, CDR2 YFSETQ. The CDR3 length is 15 residues. Trimming shortened V by 4 bases and J by 0 bases, and 10 bases separated the two germline ends. CDR3 nucleotides: TGCGCCAGCAGCGTCACTAGCTCAACTAATGAAAAACTGTTTTTT. This encodes CASSVTSSTNEKLFF.

V gene TRBV6-5 combines with J gene TRBJ1-6; possible D gene TRBD1, 6 bases. Germline lookup yields CDR1 MNHEY and CDR2 SVGAGI. With 2 bases removed from V and 8 bases from J, the gap between germline ends came to 16 bases. This CDR3 contains 16 residues. CDR3 sequence reads: CASSYVGDKGDSPLHF. The CDR3 nucleotides are TGTGCCAGCAGTTACGTTGGAGATAAGGGGGATTCACCCCTCCACTTT.

The rearrangement joins TRBV13 to TRBJ2-1; 8 positions match TRBD2. Germline lookup yields CDR1 PRHDT and CDR2 FYEKMQ (reference sequence). The CDR3 is 14 residues long. The J segment lost 6 bases and the V segment lost 4 bases, leaving 5 bases of the junction unmatched. The CDR3 DNA sequence: TGTGCCAGCAGCTACCTTAGCGGGGCCAATGAGCAGTTCTTC. Translating it yields CASSYLSGANEQFF. Drawing the rest from reference TRBV13 and TRBJ2-1, the complete variable domain is AAGVIQSPRHLIKEKRETATLKCYPIPRHDTVYWYQQGPGQDPQFLISFYEKMQSDKGSIPDRFSAQQFSDYHSELNMSSLELGDSALYFCASSYLSGANEQFFGPGTRLTVL.

The rearrangement joins TRBV28 to TRBJ1-1; TRBD1 might be the D (5 bases). V was trimmed by 5 bases and J by 4 bases, leaving 14 bases between them. This CDR3 spans 14 amino acids. The V gene's germline CDR1 is MDHEN and CDR2 SYDVKM. The CDR3 sequence is CASSLHRRGTEAFF. The CDR3 DNA reads as TGTGCCAGCAGTCTCCACAGGAGGGGCACTGAAGCTTTCTTT. Complete variable domain (other parts from reference TRBV28 and TRBJ1-1): DVKVTQSSRYLVKRTGEKVFLECVQDMDHENMFWYRQDPGLGLRLIYFSYDVKMKEKGDIPEGYSVSREKKERFSLILESASTNQTSMYLCASSLHRRGTEAFFGQGTRLTVV.

This sequence joins TRBV30 and TRBJ2-7; a weak D match, TRBD1 (6 bases). CDR1 GTSNPN and CDR2 SVGIG come from the germline V gene (reference sequence). This CDR3 has 14 amino acids. The ends were cut back, 2 bases at V and 0 bases at J, with 11 bases in the middle. The CDR3 loop is CAWSPDSFSYEQYF. CDR3 coding DNA: TGTGCCTGGAGTCCGGACAGCTTCTCCTACGAGCAGTACTTC.

The chain joins TRBV6-4 to TRBJ2-3; 8 nucleotides match TRBD1. Germline CDR1 MRHNA, CDR2 SNTAGT. The junction had 5 bases not matched to a gene; V was cut back by 2 bases and J by 1 base. There are 16 residues in the CDR3. CDR3 sequence: CASSDTLDRGTDTQYF. In nucleotides, the CDR3 is TGTGCCAGCAGTGACACCTTGGACAGGGGCACAGATACGCAGTATTTT.